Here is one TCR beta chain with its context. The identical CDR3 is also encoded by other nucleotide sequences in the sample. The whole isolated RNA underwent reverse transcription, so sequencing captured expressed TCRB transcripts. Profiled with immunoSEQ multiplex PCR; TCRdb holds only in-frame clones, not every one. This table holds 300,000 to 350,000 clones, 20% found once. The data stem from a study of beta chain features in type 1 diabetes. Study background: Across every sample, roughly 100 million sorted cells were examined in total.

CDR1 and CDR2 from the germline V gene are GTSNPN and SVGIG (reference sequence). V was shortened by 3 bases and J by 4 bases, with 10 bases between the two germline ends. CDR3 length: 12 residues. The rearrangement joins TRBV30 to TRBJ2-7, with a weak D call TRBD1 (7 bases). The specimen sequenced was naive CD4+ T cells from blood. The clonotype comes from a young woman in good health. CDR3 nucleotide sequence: TGTGCCTGGAGCCCAGGGGGGTACGAGCAGTACTTC. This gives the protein CAWSPGGYEQYF.